The sequence of this T cell receptor (beta chain) was determined in a study of blood T cell repertoires in COVID-19. Original processing notes: For nucleated cells, counts were estimated from reference gene primer amplification. Profiled with immunoSEQ multiplex PCR; TCRdb holds only in-frame clones, not every one. The V and J calls and clone size are taken from that table; D and trimming were inferred from the DNA. This table holds approximately 67,000 clones, around 87% found once. The CDR3 runs 15 residues. CDR1 and CDR2 from the germline V gene are SGHNT and YENEEA. Losses at the gene ends were 5 bases for V and 2 bases for J; bases not matched to a gene: 4.

The specimen was peripheral blood. The V gene is TRBV11-3, the J gene TRBJ2-3; 10 nucleotides align to TRBD2. The clonotype comes from a man between 50 and 59 years old with active COVID-19. The CDR3 region is CASSRGTSVTDTQYF. The DNA of the CDR3 is TGTGCCAGCAGCCGGGGGACTAGCGTCACAGATACGCAGTATTTT.